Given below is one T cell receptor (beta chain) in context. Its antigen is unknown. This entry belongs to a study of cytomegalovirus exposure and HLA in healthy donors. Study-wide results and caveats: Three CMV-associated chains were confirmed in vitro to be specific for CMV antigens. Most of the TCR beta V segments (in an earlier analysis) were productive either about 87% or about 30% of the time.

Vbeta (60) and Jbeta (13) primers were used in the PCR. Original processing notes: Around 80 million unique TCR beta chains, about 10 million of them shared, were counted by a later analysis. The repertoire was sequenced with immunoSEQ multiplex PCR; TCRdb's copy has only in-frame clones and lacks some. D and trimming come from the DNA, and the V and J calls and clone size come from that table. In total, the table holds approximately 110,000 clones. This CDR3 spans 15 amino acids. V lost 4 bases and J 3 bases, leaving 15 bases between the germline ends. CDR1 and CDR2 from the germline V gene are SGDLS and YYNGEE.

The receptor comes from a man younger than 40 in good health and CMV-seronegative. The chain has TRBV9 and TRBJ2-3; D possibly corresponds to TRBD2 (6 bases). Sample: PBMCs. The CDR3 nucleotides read TGTGCCAGCAGCCCCCTGGGCGGGGAAACAGATACGCAGTATTTT. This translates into CASSPLGGETDTQYF.